Sequencing of this TCR beta chain was carried out in a study of blood T cells in healthy people across ages. Overall study findings and caveats: Per million T cells, the diversity of TCR beta decreased roughly linearly as age advanced.

Together with a sample-barcoded 5' primer, a J-beta primer mix was included in a second PCR lasting about 7 to 11 cycles. Each of the cDNA molecules was tagged by a template-switch adaptor with 12 random nucleotides. Per-sample output comprised a minimum of 2.5 million paired-end reads containing CDR3. A single record per CDR3 protein comes from TCRdb applying MiXCR to the 5' RACE reads. The sample lists roughly 1,700,000 distinct CDR3 sequences, roughly 27% occurring once. Germline V gives CDR1 MNHEY, CDR2 SMNVEV (reference sequence). The V and J ends lost 4 bases and 1 base respectively, with 16 bases between them. The CDR3 extends over 16 amino acids. A word on this clonotype: Its specificity is not known.

The sample consisted of blood. This clonotype was obtained from a woman younger than 45 in good health. The chain couples TRBV27 to TRBJ1-1; a weak D match, TRBD1 (5 bases). CDR3 sequence reads: CASSYGGGSGNTEAFF. The CDR3, as DNA: TGTGCCAGCAGTTATGGTGGGGGTTCAGGGAACACTGAAGCTTTCTTT.